These 22 T cell receptor beta chains came from one sample sequenced in a study of cytomegalovirus exposure and HLA in healthy donors. Assay: immunoSEQ multiplex PCR; the TCRdb copy retains only in-frame clones and omits some. The table lists around 300,000 clones, approximately 88% of them singletons. The sequenced sample was PBMCs. The receptors derive from a woman younger than 35 in good health and CMV-seronegative.

The chain uses TRBV4-1 and TRBJ1-2; 12 bases fit TRBD1. CDR3 length equals 19 residues. CDR1 and CDR2 from the germline V gene are MGHRA and YSYEKL. V shed 4 bases and J 6 bases; nucleotides not matched to a gene: 18. CDR3 nucleotides: TGCGCCAGCAGCCCAAGAATAGTGGGACAGGGGGCGCGAACCGATGGCTACACCTTC. It specifies CASSPRIVGQGARTDGYTF.

The chain uses TRBV2 and TRBJ2-4; 10 positions agree with TRBD2. V lost 0 bases to trimming and J lost 6 bases; unmatched junction nucleotides: 11. This CDR3 region has 18 residues. Germline loops: CDR1 SNHLY, CDR2 FYNNEI. CDR3 DNA sequence: TGTGCCAGCAGTGAAGCGTGGGCTAGCGGGAGCCAAAGAAACATTCAGTACTTC. It encodes CASSEAWASGSQRNIQYF.

The J gene is TRBJ2-5, the V gene TRBV6-5; TRBD2 agrees at 9 bases. Germline CDR1 reads MNHEY; CDR2 reads SVGAGI. V gave up 6 bases and J gave up 2 bases; unmatched junction bases: 7. The CDR3 runs 15 residues. The CDR3, as DNA: TGTGCCAGCAGACCGCTAGCGGGACCGCAAGAGACCCAGTACTTC. Protein: CASRPLAGPQETQYF.

This chain joins TRBV4-1 and TRBJ1-1, with 10 bases identical to TRBD1. The CDR3 consists of 16 residues. Germline CDR1 and CDR2: MGHRA and YSYEKL. The V segment lost 2 bases and the J segment 6 bases; nucleotides outside the gene matches: 9. CDR3 bases: TGCGCCAGCAGCCAAACGGGACAGGGGTTTATGGCTGAAGCTTTCTTT. As protein: CASSQTGQGFMAEAFF.

V and J are TRBV28 and TRBJ2-7; TRBD1 is a possible D gene (7 bases). Germline-derived CDR1 and CDR2 are MDHEN and SYDVKM. Trimming took 6 bases from V and 0 from J, leaving 15 bases between them. CDR3 length equals 15 residues. CDR3 sequence reads: CASRGLQGISYEQYF. The CDR3 nucleotides read TGTGCCAGCAGAGGACTACAGGGGATCTCCTACGAGCAGTACTTC.

V usage is TRBV27 and J usage is TRBJ1-2; 7 bases map to TRBD1. From germline, CDR1 is MNHEY and CDR2 SMNVEV (reference sequence). CDR3 length equals 18 residues. With V trimmed by 4 bases and J by 0 bases, 14 bases remained unmatched. Written as DNA, the CDR3 is TGTGCCAGCAGTTCCACAAGACAGGGATTCCTTCCTAACTATGGCTACACCTTC. Translating it yields CASSSTRQGFLPNYGYTF.

The V call is TRBV27, the J call TRBJ2-1, with TRBD1 matching over 8 bases. The trim removed 5 bases at V and 2 bases at J, leaving 5 bases unmatched. The CDR3 contains 15 residues. The germline gives CDR1 MNHEY, CDR2 SMNVEV (reference sequence). CDR3 bases: TGTGCCAGCAGTCCCAGGGGGCAGACCTACAATGAGCAGTTCTTC. Translated, it gives CASSPRGQTYNEQFF.

The J gene is TRBJ2-6, the V gene TRBV28, with D possibly matching TRBD1 (6 bases). Trimming took 2 bases from V and 1 from J, leaving 9 bases between them. Germline V gene lookup returns CDR1 MDHEN and CDR2 SYDVKM. The CDR3 loop spans 16 amino acids. The CDR3 sequence: CASSLPTGSGANVLTF. For the CDR3, the DNA is TGTGCCAGCAGTTTACCTACAGGGTCTGGGGCCAACGTCCTGACTTTC.

V and J are TRBV2 and TRBJ2-5; 11 positions match TRBD2. V gave up 1 base and J gave up 5 bases; unmatched junction bases: 6. The CDR3 is 16 residues long. Germline CDR1 and CDR2: SNHLY and FYNNEI. CDR3 protein: CASSEVSSGGRETQYF. The DNA for the CDR3 is TGTGCCAGCAGTGAAGTGTCTAGCGGGGGGAGGGAGACCCAGTACTTC.

The rearrangement joins TRBV28 to TRBJ2-5, with a possible D match to TRBD1 (5 bases). Germline-derived CDR1 and CDR2 are MDHEN and SYDVKM. The V gene lost 7 bases and the J gene lost 5 bases, with 5 bases spanning the gap. This CDR3 region has 10 residues. CDR3 protein: CASKGETQYF. DNA for the CDR3: TGTGCCAGCAAGGGGGAGACCCAGTACTTC.

The genes are TRBV29-1 and TRBJ2-3; tentative D call: TRBD2 (5 bases). The CDR3 loop spans 13 amino acids. V was trimmed by 5 bases and J by 2 bases, leaving 11 bases between them. Germline V gene sequence: CDR1 SQVTM, CDR2 ANQGSEA. The CDR3 DNA follows: TGCAGCGTTAAGGTGGGAGTCACAGATACGCAGTATTTT. Protein: CSVKVGVTDTQYF.

The chain recombines TRBV27 with TRBJ2-3, with D possibly matching TRBD2 (5 bases). The CDR3 covers 15 residues. The germline V gene has CDR1 MNHEY and CDR2 SMNVEV (reference sequence). The V and J ends lost 8 bases and 4 bases respectively, with 19 bases between them. The CDR3 DNA reads TGTGCCAGCGTCCCGGCTGGGCTCGGGGCAGATACGCAGTATTTT. It encodes CASVPAGLGADTQYF.

On this clone itself: This same CDR3 is encoded by further DNA sequences in the sample. This CDR3 reads CASSYSGTGIYGYTF. The CDR3 nucleotides read TGTGCCAGCAGTTACTCCGGGACAGGGATCTATGGCTACACCTTC. The chain recombines TRBV6-5 with TRBJ1-2; 9 bases line up with TRBD1. CDR1 is MNHEY, CDR2 SVGAGI, per germline. This CDR3 has 15 residues. The J segment lost 4 bases and the V segment lost 0 bases, leaving 3 bases of the junction unmatched.

Details on this clone: Its ends do not fully match the called genes, so a read error is possible. This chain links TRBV2 with TRBJ2-1; possibly TRBD2 for D (5 bases). This CDR3 spans 14 amino acids. Germline lookup yields CDR1 SNHLY and CDR2 FYNNEI. CDR3 sequence reads: CASREGARRHEQFF. In DNA, the CDR3 is TGTGCCAGCCGTGAGGGAGCGAGACGGCATGAGCAGTTCTTC.

V gene TRBV29-1 combines with J gene TRBJ1-5, with D hard to call. CDR1 is SQVTM and CDR2 is ANQGSEA in the germline V gene. The CDR3 has 10 amino acids. The germline V and J ends were trimmed by 8 bases and 10 bases, with 12 bases remaining between them. DNA for the CDR3: TGCAGCCCCCGGGGAGTTCCCCAGCATTTT. This translates into CSPRGVPQHF.

This rearrangement joins TRBV14 to TRBJ2-7; 9 bases match TRBD1. Germline CDR1 SGHDN, CDR2 FVKESK. V gave up 5 bases and J gave up 4 bases; unmatched junction bases: 12. The CDR3 has 16 residues. The CDR3 here is CASSSLPGQGAYEQYF. In nucleotides, the CDR3 is TGTGCCAGCAGCTCCCTACCGGGACAGGGAGCATACGAGCAGTACTTC.

The count of this clone is one. This chain joins TRBV9 and TRBJ2-3; a possible D gene is TRBD2 (6 bases). Germline V lookup: CDR1 SGDLS, CDR2 YYNGEE. CDR3 length equals 14 residues. V shed 4 bases and J shed 5 bases, with 14 bases lying between them. CDR3 sequence reads: CASSPWGVRDTQYF. The CDR3, as DNA: TGTGCCAGCAGCCCGTGGGGGGTTAGAGATACGCAGTATTTT.

The V and J genes are TRBV10-2 and TRBJ2-1; 15 bases agree with TRBD2. There are 16 residues in the CDR3. V shed 7 bases, J shed 2 bases, and the junction held 3 bases outside the gene matches. Germline V gives CDR1 WSHSY, CDR2 SAAADI. Written as DNA, the CDR3 is TGCGCCAGCATCCGGACTAGCGGGAGGGCCTACAATGAGCAGTTCTTC. As protein: CASIRTSGRAYNEQFF.

The chain is built from TRBV29-1 and TRBJ2-1; 11 nucleotides agree with TRBD2. Germline lookup yields CDR1 SQVTM and CDR2 ANQGSEA. The CDR3 runs 16 residues. The J segment lost 7 bases and the V segment lost 4 bases, leaving 12 bases of the junction unmatched. CDR3 sequence (DNA): TGCAGCGTTGCGGGCAAGACTAGCGGGAAATTAAATGAGCAGTTCTTC. It specifies CSVAGKTSGKLNEQFF.

This sequence joins TRBV7-9 and TRBJ2-5; 8 positions agree with TRBD2. CDR1 is SEHNR, CDR2 FQNEAQ, per germline (reference sequence). With 5 bases clipped from V and 5 bases from J, the junction kept 4 bases outside the gene matches. This CDR3 region has 13 residues. The CDR3 nucleotides are TGTGCCAGCAGCCGGGAGGGATTGGAGACCCAGTACTTC. Translation gives CASSREGLETQYF.

This clone was counted a single time. This chain joins TRBV10-1 and TRBJ2-7; 11 nucleotides align to TRBD2. The ends lost 5 bases at V and 5 bases at J; junction bases unmatched: 11. Germline V gives CDR1 WNHNN, CDR2 SYGVQD (reference sequence). The CDR3 extends over 16 amino acids. In DNA, the CDR3 is TGCGCCAGCAGTCCCCCGACTAGCGGGACCCCGCACGAGCAGTACTTC. Residues: CASSPPTSGTPHEQYF.

The chain links TRBV10-3 to TRBJ2-7; no reliable D call. Germline loops: CDR1 ENHRY, CDR2 SYGVKD. The CDR3 length is 13 residues. V was clipped by 6 bases and J by 4 bases, with 13 bases between them. The DNA for the CDR3 is TGTGCCATCAGCCCCGAGCCCGGTTACGAGCAGTACTTC. This gives the protein CAISPEPGYEQYF.